Here is one T cell receptor beta chain with its context. Its specificity is not known. This sample is part of a study of T-cell memory formation after mild COVID-19. Study-level information: Largely donor-specific sequence clusters came from a couple of donors.

CDR1 MNHEY and CDR2 SVGAGI come from the germline V gene. The CDR3 sequence is 16 residues long. V was pared by 4 bases and J by 4 bases, with 7 bases of the junction left unmatched. Amplification by 5'RACE using constant-segment primers produced TCR alpha and TCR beta cDNA libraries that carried sample barcodes and UMIs. One entry per CDR3 protein results from TCRdb running MiXCR on the 5' RACE reads. The data hold over 350,000 distinct CDR3 sequences, with approximately 24% observed a single time. Study results and limitations: Clonal second-wave expansions that peaked on day 37 had unconfirmed SARS-CoV-2 specificity.

The genes are TRBV6-5 and TRBJ2-3, with 11 bases aligning to TRBD2. The sequenced sample consisted of PBMCs or a T cell subset sorted from them (not recorded which). The TCR comes from an adult woman who had mild COVID-19 (a few samples of this study predate the infection). Cell type and time point are not known. This CDR3 is CASSLTSGSLADTQYF. The CDR3 DNA reads as TGTGCCAGCAGTTTAACTAGCGGGAGTCTCGCAGATACGCAGTATTTT.